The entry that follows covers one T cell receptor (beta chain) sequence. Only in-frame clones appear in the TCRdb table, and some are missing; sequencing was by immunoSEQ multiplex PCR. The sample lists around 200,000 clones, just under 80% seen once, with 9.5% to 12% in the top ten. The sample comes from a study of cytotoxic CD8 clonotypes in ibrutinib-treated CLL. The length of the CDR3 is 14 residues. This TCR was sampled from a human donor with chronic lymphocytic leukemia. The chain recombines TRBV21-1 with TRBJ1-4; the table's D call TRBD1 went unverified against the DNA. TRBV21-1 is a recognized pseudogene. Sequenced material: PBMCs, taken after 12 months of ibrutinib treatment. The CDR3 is CASSKQGLSEKLFF. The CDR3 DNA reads TGTGCCAGCAGCAAACAGGGGCTGTCCGAAAAACTGTTTTTT.